This TCR beta chain was recorded in a study of a mutant IDH1 vaccine in newly diagnosed glioma. On the study more broadly: Vaccination started 4-6 weeks after radiotherapy alone, or with temozolomide cycles.

The sample's time point: week 5, during vaccination. With topical imiquimod, each dose of the vaccine consisted of 300 ug of mutant IDH1 20-mer peptide. From germline, CDR1 is KGHSH and CDR2 LQKENI. This CDR3 has 12 amino acids. V lost 3 bases to trimming and J lost 14 bases; unmatched junction nucleotides: 4. As regards this clone: Its antigen remains unidentified.

Produced via immunoSEQ multiplex PCR; TCRdb's table is partial and in-frame only. The table includes approximately 76,000 clones, about 91% detected once. The sample consisted of PBMCs, taken from a glioma patient whose treatment included an IDH1 peptide vaccine. V and J are TRBV18 and TRBJ2-1, with 10 bases identical to TRBD1. This sequence originates from a woman aged 45-65 years with glioma. The CDR3 coding sequence is TGTGCCAGCTCACCCGACAGGGGGCGTGAGTTCTTC. It encodes CASSPDRGREFF.